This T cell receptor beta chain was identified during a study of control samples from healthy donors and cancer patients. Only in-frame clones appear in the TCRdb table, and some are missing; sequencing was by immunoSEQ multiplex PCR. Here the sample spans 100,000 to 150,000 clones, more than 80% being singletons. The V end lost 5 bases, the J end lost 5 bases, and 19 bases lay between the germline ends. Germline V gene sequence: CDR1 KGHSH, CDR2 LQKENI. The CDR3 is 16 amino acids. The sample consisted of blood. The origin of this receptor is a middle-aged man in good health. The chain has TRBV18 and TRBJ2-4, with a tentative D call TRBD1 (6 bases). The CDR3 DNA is TGTGCCAGCTCATTCACATTGGGGGCCGACCAAAACATTCAGTACTTC. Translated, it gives CASSFTLGADQNIQYF.